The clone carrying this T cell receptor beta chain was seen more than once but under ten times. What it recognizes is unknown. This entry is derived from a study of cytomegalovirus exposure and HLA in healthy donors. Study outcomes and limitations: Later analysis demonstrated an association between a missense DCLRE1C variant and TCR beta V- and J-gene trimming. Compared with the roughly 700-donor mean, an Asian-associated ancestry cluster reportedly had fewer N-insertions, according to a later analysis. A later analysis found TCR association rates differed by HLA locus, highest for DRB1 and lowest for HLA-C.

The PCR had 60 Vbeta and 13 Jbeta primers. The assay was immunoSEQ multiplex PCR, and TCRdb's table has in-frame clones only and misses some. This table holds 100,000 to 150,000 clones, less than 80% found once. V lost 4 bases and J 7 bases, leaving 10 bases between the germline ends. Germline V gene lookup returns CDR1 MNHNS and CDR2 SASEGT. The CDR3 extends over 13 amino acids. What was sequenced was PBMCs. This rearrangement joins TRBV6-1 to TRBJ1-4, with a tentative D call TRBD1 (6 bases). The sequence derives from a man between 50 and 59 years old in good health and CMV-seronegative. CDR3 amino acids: CASSVIQGEKLFF. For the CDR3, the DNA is TGTGCCAGCAGTGTAATACAGGGTGAAAAACTGTTTTTT.